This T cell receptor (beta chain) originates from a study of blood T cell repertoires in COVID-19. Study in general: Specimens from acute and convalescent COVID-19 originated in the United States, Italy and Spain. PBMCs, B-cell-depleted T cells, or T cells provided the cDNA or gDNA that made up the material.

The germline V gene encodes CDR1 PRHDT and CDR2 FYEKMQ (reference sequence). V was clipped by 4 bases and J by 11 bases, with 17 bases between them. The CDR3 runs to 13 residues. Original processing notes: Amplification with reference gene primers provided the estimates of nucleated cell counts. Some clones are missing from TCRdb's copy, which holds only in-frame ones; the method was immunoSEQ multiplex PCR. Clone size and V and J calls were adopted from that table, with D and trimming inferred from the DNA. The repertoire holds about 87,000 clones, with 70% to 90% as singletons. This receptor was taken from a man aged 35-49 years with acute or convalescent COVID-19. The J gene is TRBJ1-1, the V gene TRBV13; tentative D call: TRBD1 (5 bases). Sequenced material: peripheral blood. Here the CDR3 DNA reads TGTGCCAGCAGCTCCCCGGGCCCTAAGGGGGCTTTCTTT. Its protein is CASSSPGPKGAFF.